The clone carrying this T cell receptor beta chain was counted between two and nine times. This CDR3 is 16 amino acids long. CDR1 is SGDLS and CDR2 is YYNGEE in the germline V gene. J was trimmed by 3 bases and V by 0 bases; bases with no gene match: 5. The sample belongs to a study of CD8 T cells in Susac syndrome. RNA amounts of about 0.5 to 1 ug underwent reverse transcription with random hexamers. Multiplex PCR with immunoSEQ amplified the TCR beta CDR3 across 54 Vbeta and 13 Jbeta. TCRdb itself ran the immunoSEQ multiplex PCR reads through MiXCR, one entry per CDR3 protein. The sample includes roughly 190,000 distinct CDR3 sequences, roughly 92% of them seen just once.

Specimen: CD4+ T cells from PBMCs. J is TRBJ2-3 and V is TRBV9; 9 positions match TRBD2. The source of this sequence is a human donor in good health. CDR3 coding DNA: TGTGCCAGCAGCGTAGCGGCGGGAGGGGATACAGATACGCAGTATTTT. Amino acids: CASSVAAGGDTDTQYF.